These 3 T cell receptor beta chains share one sample of origin, sequenced in a study of OX40 agonist ivuxolimab in advanced cancers. The assay was immunoSEQ multiplex PCR, and TCRdb's table has in-frame clones only and misses some. There are about 40,000 clones in the sample; more than 85% occur only once, and less than 0.65% lies in the top ten. The sequencing here drew on CD4+ or CD8+ T cells sorted from blood, taken in a trial of the OX40 agonist ivuxolimab. Receptor source: an adult with an advanced solid tumor such as melanoma, head and neck, liver or kidney cancer.

The rearrangement links TRBV7-8 to TRBJ1-5; D is possibly TRBD1 (6 bases). CDR1 and CDR2 (germline): SGHVS, FQNEAQ. The germline V and J ends were trimmed by 5 bases and 6 bases, with 26 bases remaining between them. The CDR3 extends over 18 amino acids. The CDR3 coding sequence is TGTGCCAGCAGCCCGAAAGGGGTATTACAGGGCGGACCTCAGCCCCAGCATTTT. Its translation is CASSPKGVLQGGPQPQHF.

This sequence joins TRBV13 and TRBJ2-2, with 8 positions matching TRBD1. This CDR3 is 12 amino acids long. The germline CDR1 and CDR2 sequences are PRHDT and FYEKMQ (reference sequence). V lost 6 bases and J lost 6; bases outside the gene matches: 0. The CDR3 reads CASRQGAGELFF. The CDR3 nucleotides read TGTGCCAGCAGACAGGGGGCCGGGGAGCTGTTTTTT.

The J gene is TRBJ2-3, the V gene TRBV6-1; no clear D gene. V lost 6 bases, J lost 7 bases, and 17 bases lay in between. The CDR3 spans 14 residues. In germline, CDR1 is MNHNS, CDR2 SASEGT. This CDR3 reads CASRSMAGVYTQYF. The DNA for the CDR3 is TGTGCCAGCAGGAGTATGGCAGGAGTATATACGCAGTATTTT.